The rows below give T cell receptor beta chains drawn from one sample of a study of blood T cell repertoires in COVID-19. Clones were sequenced by immunoSEQ multiplex PCR, and TCRdb holds only the in-frame ones, with some missing. The repertoire has about 22,000 clones, over 70% of them found once; the top ten carry about 13%. The sample comprised peripheral blood. These receptors originate from a man aged 60-69 years with active COVID-19. CDR3s include the opening cysteine and the closing phenylalanine or tryptophan. The D gene is left open where the match is weak. The size field is filled for only some rows; it gives once, few, many or a size class.

d_gene: .; v_gene: TRBV18; j_gene: TRBJ2-3; abundance: once; CDR3nt: TGTGCCAGCTCACCGAGGGCGACAGATACGCAGTATTTT; CDR3aa: CASSPRATDTQYF
d_gene: .; v_gene: TRBV7-9; j_gene: TRBJ2-7; abundance: .; CDR3nt: TGTGCCAGCAGTCTGACACCAAGCTACGAGCAGTACTTC; CDR3aa: CASSLTPSYEQYF
d_gene: TRBD2; v_gene: TRBV5-1; j_gene: TRBJ2-3; abundance: medium-sized; CDR3nt: TGCGCCAGCAAGACTAGCGGGAGTTCGGGAGATACGCAGTATTTT; CDR3aa: CASKTSGSSGDTQYF
d_gene: TRBD1; v_gene: TRBV29-1; j_gene: TRBJ2-2; abundance: .; CDR3nt: TGCAGCGCGGGACAGGGGGCCGGGGAGCTGTTTTTT; CDR3aa: CSAGQGAGELFF
d_gene: .; v_gene: TRBV11-2; j_gene: TRBJ2-3; abundance: .; CDR3nt: TGTGCCAGCAGCTTAGATAGGATCGGACTTAGCACAGATACGCAGTATTTT; CDR3aa: CASSLDRIGLSTDTQYF
d_gene: TRBD1; v_gene: TRBV19; j_gene: TRBJ2-5; abundance: .; CDR3nt: TGTGCCAGTAATCCCGGACAGGGGGAGGAGACCCAGTACTTC; CDR3aa: CASNPGQGEETQYF
d_gene: .; v_gene: TRBV19; j_gene: TRBJ2-7; abundance: .; CDR3nt: TGTGCCAGTAGTAGAGGGCCCCTCTACGAGCAGTACTTC; CDR3aa: CASSRGPLYEQYF
d_gene: TRBD2; v_gene: TRBV10-2; j_gene: TRBJ2-1; abundance: .; CDR3nt: TGCGCCAGCAGTGAGAAGCGGGAGGGCGATGAGCAGTTCTTC; CDR3aa: CASSEKREGDEQFF
d_gene: .; v_gene: TRBV30; j_gene: TRBJ2-3; abundance: .; CDR3nt: TGTGCCTGGAGTTTAACTAGTTGGACAGATACGCAGTATTTT; CDR3aa: CAWSLTSWTDTQYF
d_gene: .; v_gene: TRBV6-2/TRBV6-3; j_gene: TRBJ2-7; abundance: .; CDR3nt: TGTGCCAGCAGTTACTCGGGACACGAGTACGAGCAGTACTTC; CDR3aa: CASSYSGHEYEQYF